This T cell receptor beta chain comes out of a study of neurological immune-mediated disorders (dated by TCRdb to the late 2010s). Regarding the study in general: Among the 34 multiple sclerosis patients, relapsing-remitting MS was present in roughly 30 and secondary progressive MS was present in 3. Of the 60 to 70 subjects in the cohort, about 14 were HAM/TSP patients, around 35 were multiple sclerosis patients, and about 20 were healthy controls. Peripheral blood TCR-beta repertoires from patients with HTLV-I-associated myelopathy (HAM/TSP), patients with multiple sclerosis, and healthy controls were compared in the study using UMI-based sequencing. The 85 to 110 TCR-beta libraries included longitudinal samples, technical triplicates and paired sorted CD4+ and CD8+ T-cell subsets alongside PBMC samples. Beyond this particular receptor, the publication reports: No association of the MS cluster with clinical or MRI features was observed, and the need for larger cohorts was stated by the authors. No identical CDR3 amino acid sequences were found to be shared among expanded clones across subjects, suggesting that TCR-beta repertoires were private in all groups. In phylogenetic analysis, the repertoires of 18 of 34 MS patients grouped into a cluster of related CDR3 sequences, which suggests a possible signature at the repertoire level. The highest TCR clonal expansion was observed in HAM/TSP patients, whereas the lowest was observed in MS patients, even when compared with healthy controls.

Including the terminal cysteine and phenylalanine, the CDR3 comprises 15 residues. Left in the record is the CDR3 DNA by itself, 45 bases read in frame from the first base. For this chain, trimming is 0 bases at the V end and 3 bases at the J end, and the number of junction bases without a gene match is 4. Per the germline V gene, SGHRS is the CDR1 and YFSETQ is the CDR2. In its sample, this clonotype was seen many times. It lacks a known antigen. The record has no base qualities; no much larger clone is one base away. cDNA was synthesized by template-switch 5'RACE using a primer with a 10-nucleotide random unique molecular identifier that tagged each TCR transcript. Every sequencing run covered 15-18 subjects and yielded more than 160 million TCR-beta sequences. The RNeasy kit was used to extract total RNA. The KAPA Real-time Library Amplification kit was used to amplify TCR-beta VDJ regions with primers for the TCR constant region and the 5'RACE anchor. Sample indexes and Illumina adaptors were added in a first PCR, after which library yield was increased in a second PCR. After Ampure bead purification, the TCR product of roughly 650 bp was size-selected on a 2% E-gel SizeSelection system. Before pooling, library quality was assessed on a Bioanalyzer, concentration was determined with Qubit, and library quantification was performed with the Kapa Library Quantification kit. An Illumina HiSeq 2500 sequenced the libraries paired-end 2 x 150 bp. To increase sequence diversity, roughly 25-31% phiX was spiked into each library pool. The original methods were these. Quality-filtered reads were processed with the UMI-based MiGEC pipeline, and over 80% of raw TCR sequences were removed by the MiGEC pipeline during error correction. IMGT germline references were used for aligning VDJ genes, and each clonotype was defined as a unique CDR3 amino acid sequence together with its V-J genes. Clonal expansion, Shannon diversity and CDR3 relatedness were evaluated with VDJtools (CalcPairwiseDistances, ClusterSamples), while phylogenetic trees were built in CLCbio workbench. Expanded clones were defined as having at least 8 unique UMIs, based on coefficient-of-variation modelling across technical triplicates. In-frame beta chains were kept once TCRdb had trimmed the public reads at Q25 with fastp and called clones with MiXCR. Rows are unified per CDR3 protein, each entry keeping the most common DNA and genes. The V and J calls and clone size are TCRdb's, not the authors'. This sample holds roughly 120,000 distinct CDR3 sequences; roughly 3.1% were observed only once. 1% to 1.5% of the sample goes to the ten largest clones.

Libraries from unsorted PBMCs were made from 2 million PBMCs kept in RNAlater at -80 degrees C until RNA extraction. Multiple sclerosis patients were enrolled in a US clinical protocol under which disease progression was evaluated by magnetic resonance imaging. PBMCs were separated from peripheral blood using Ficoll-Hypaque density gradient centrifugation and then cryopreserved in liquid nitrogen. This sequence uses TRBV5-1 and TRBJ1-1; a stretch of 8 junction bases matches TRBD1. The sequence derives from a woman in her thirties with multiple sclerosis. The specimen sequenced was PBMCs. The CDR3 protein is CASSLEGTGHTEAFF. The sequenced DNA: TGCGCCAGCAGCTTGGAGGGGACAGGCCACACTGAAGCTTTCTTT.